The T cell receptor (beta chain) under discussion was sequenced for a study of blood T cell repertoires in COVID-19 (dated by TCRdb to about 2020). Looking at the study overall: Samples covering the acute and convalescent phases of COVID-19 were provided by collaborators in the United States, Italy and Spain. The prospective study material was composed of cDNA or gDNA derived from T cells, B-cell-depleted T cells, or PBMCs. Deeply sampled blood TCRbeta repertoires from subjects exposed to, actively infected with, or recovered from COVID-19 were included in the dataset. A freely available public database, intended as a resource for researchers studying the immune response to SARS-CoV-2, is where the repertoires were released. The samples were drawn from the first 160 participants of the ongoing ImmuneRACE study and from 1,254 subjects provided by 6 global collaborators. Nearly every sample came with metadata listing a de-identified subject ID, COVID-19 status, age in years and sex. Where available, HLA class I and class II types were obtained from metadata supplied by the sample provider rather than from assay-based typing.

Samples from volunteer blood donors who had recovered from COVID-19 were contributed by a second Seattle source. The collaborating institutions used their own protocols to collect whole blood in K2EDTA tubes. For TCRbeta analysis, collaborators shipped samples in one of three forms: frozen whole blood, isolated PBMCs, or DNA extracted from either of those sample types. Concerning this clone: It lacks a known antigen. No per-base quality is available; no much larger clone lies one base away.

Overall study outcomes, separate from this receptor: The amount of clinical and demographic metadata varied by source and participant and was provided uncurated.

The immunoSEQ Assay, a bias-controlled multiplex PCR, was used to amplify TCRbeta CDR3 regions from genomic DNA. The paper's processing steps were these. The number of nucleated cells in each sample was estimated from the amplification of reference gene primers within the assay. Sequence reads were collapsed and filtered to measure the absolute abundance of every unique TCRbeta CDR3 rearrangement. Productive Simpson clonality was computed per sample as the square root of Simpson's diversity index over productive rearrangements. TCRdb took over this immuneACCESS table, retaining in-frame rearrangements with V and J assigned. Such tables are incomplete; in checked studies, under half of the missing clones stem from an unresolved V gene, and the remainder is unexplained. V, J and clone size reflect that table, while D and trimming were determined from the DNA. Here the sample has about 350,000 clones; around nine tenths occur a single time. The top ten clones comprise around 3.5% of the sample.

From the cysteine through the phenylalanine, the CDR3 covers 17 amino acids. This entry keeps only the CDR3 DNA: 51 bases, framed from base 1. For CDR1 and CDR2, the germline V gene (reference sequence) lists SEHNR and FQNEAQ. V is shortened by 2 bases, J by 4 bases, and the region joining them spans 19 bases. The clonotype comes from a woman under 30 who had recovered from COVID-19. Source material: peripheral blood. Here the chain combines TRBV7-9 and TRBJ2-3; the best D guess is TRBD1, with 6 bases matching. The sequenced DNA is TGTGCCAGCAGCTTAAGATTGATTGGGGGCTCCCCAGATACGCAGTATTTT. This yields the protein CASSLRLIGGSPDTQYF.